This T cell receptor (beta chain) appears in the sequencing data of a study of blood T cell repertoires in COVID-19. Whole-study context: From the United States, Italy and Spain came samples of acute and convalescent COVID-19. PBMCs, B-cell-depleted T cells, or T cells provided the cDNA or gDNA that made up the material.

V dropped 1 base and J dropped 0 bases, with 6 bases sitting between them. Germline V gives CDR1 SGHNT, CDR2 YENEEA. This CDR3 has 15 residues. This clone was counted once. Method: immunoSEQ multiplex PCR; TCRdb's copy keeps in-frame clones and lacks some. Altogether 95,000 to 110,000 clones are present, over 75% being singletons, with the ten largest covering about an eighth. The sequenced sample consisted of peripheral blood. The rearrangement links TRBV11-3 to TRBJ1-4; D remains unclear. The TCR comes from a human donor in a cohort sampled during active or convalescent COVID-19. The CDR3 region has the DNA TGTGCCAGCAGCTTAGGCGGCGCAACTAATGAAAAACTGTTTTTT. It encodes CASSLGGATNEKLFF.